The 9 T cell receptor beta chains below were found in one sample sequenced in a study of early T cells in non-severe SARS-CoV-2 infection. TCRdb redid the calling of the 5' RACE reads with MiXCR, one entry per CDR3 protein. The sample holds about 58,000 distinct CDR3 sequences, over 10% seen once. Specimen: whole blood. The receptors stem from an adult who was a healthcare worker with PCR-confirmed SARS-CoV-2 infection or an uninfected control (not recorded which).

This clonotype was counted only a few times. The chain links TRBV28 to TRBJ1-1; D might be TRBD1 (6 bases). CDR3 size: 14 residues. The ends were cut back, 2 bases at V and 9 bases at J, with 16 bases in the middle. Germline-derived CDR1 and CDR2 are MDHEN and SYDVKM. CDR3 nucleotide sequence: TGTGCCAGCAGTTTAACCCCGGGCGGGGGGCAAGCTTTCTTT. This codes for CASSLTPGGGQAFF.

This clonotype showed up just a few times. The chain uses TRBV7-7 and TRBJ2-1; TRBD2 is a possible D gene (5 bases). The V end was cut by 5 bases, the J end by 9 bases, with 14 bases between. The CDR3 runs to 13 residues. CDR1 and CDR2 from the germline V gene are SSHAT and FNYEAQ (reference sequence). The CDR3: CASSPEAEGEQFF. CDR3 nucleotides: TGTGCCAGCAGCCCCGAAGCTGAGGGTGAGCAGTTCTTC. Complete variable domain (other parts from reference TRBV7-7 and TRBJ2-1): GAGVSQSPRYKVTKRGQDVTLRCDPISSHATLYWYQQALGQGPEFLTYFNYEAQPDKSGLPSDRFSAERPEGSISTLTIQRTEQRDSAMYRCASSPEAEGEQFFGPGTRLTVL.

This sequence joins TRBV29-1 and TRBJ2-7; TRBD2 agrees at 7 bases. CDR3 length equals 16 residues. J lost 4 bases, V lost 6 bases, and 18 bases had no gene match. Germline CDR1 reads SQVTM; CDR2 reads ANQGSEA. CDR3: CSVLPKASGDRYEQYF. Here the CDR3 DNA reads TGCAGCGTGCTTCCGAAGGCTAGCGGAGATCGTTACGAGCAGTACTTC.

This clonotype was recorded at least ten times. The chain has TRBV25-1 and TRBJ2-7; 8 nucleotides line up with TRBD2. Looked up from germline, CDR1 is MGHDK and CDR2 is SYGVNS. The CDR3 extends over 12 amino acids. V dropped 5 bases and J dropped 10; count of bases not matched to a gene: 7. CDR3 loop: CASSSPGRAQYF. For the CDR3, the DNA is TGTGCCAGCAGTAGCCCCGGGAGGGCCCAGTACTTC.

This clonotype was observed many times. The chain carries TRBV4-2 and TRBJ2-5, with D perhaps TRBD2 (5 bases). V was cut by 6 bases and J by 7 bases, with 24 bases left in between. Germline assignment: CDR1 LGHNA and CDR2 YNFKEQ. CDR3 length: 16 residues. The CDR3 protein is CASRGSISFQEGTQYF. CDR3 DNA sequence: TGTGCCAGCAGGGGCTCTATATCCTTTCAAGAGGGGACCCAGTACTTC.

Many counts were recorded for this clonotype. The chain combines TRBV25-1 with TRBJ1-2, with D hard to call. This CDR3 spans 13 amino acids. V lost 8 bases, J lost 6 bases, and 16 bases lay in between. The germline gives CDR1 MGHDK, CDR2 SYGVNS. CDR3 sequence reads: CASRTNTANGYTF. The CDR3 coding sequence is TGTGCCAGCCGTACCAATACAGCGAATGGCTACACCTTC.

This clonotype has only a few counts. The chain recombines TRBV27 with TRBJ2-3; 9 bases fit TRBD1. The CDR3 is 16 residues long. Germline lookup yields CDR1 MNHEY and CDR2 SMNVEV (reference sequence). With 3 bases clipped from V and 6 bases from J, the junction kept 10 bases outside the gene matches. This CDR3 reads CASSLAVGQGSDTQYF. CDR3 sequence (DNA): TGTGCCAGCAGTTTGGCCGTGGGACAGGGATCGGATACGCAGTATTTT.

The chain has TRBV20-1 and TRBJ1-4; the D gene is possibly TRBD1 (5 bases). This CDR3 is built from 16 residues. V lost 1 base and J lost 3, with 15 bases in between. Germline CDR1 is DFQATT and CDR2 is SNEGSKA (reference sequence). The CDR3, as DNA: TGCAGTGCTAGAGGAGGCAGGGACTACTCTAATGAAAAACTGTTTTTT. It specifies CSARGGRDYSNEKLFF.

The rearrangement joins TRBV28 to TRBJ1-1; TRBD1 is a possible D gene (5 bases). This CDR3 region has 13 residues. V dropped 11 bases and J dropped 1 base, with 14 bases sitting between them. The germline CDR1 and CDR2 sequences are MDHEN and SYDVKM. The CDR3 protein is CAGEGFGNTEAFF. For the CDR3, the DNA is TGTGCCGGGGAGGGGTTTGGGAACACTGAAGCTTTCTTT.